Below are 21 T cell receptor beta chains sequenced from a single sample in a study of cytomegalovirus exposure and HLA in healthy donors. The study ran its PCR with 60 Vbeta and 13 Jbeta primers. TCRdb's copy holds only in-frame clones and misses some; the assay was immunoSEQ multiplex PCR. Of around 190,000 clones detected, 9.5% appear once; the ten largest clones hold approximately 1.4%. Sequenced sample: PBMCs. These receptor sequences come from a woman in her 30s in good health and CMV-seropositive.

This clone was recorded a few times. This chain uses TRBV7-9 with TRBJ2-5, with 8 bases fitting TRBD2. Germline trimming cut 1 base from V and 3 bases from J; bases unmatched to any gene: 4. This CDR3 comprises 15 residues. The germline gives CDR1 SEHNR, CDR2 FQNEAQ (reference sequence). CDR3 sequence: CASSLGALAEETQYF. The CDR3 DNA sequence: TGTGCCAGCAGCTTAGGGGCACTAGCGGAAGAGACCCAGTACTTC.

The chain couples TRBV5-1 to TRBJ2-7; 8 nucleotides align to TRBD1. Germline-derived CDR1 and CDR2 are SGHRS and YFSETQ. V was pared by 7 bases and J by 3 bases, with 12 bases of the junction left unmatched. The CDR3 covers 15 residues. The CDR3 DNA sequence: TGCGCCAGCGCCAGGTCAGGCGGGACAGGCTACGAGCAGTACTTC. Protein: CASARSGGTGYEQYF.

The chain carries TRBV5-1 and TRBJ2-7; 9 bases map to TRBD1. Germline lookup yields CDR1 SGHRS and CDR2 YFSETQ. The CDR3 is made up of 15 amino acids. J was trimmed by 1 base and V by 2 bases; bases with no gene match: 4. CDR3 sequence reads: CASSLRDRDSYEQYF. The CDR3 DNA reads as TGCGCCAGCAGCTTAAGGGACAGGGATTCCTACGAGCAGTACTTC.

This clone was seen more than once but under ten times. The chain carries TRBV27 and TRBJ2-1; 10 bases are shared with TRBD2. The CDR3 is made up of 20 amino acids. The germline V gene encodes CDR1 MNHEY and CDR2 SMNVEV (reference sequence). With V trimmed by 4 bases and J by 5 bases, 20 bases remained unmatched. The CDR3, as DNA: TGTGCCAGCAGTTCAGAGCCCCCGGGACTAGCGTATATTCCCCACAATGAGCAGTTCTTC. This codes for CASSSEPPGLAYIPHNEQFF.

A few counts support this clone. The chain has TRBV6-5 and TRBJ2-3; unclear D gene. The V gene lost 5 bases and the J gene lost 6 bases, with 9 bases spanning the gap. Germline CDR1 reads MNHEY; CDR2 reads SVGAGI. CDR3 size: 12 residues. The CDR3 sequence: CASSKNWDTQYF. The CDR3 coding sequence is TGTGCCAGCAGTAAAAACTGGGATACGCAGTATTTT.

The rearrangement joins TRBV6-1 to TRBJ1-6, with D uncertain. Germline V gives CDR1 MNHNS, CDR2 SASEGT. The V end lost 2 bases, the J end lost 4 bases, and 18 bases lay between the germline ends. This CDR3 spans 18 amino acids. CDR3 loop: CASSEFRPGSGYNSPLHF. The CDR3 DNA sequence: TGTGCCAGCAGTGAATTTAGACCAGGCTCTGGTTATAATTCACCCCTCCACTTT.

V usage is TRBV10-3 and J usage is TRBJ1-5, with D perhaps matching TRBD1 (6 bases). CDR3 length equals 14 residues. Trimming removed 5 bases from V and 2 bases from J, with 10 bases in between. Germline CDR1 ENHRY, CDR2 SYGVKD. CDR3 region: CAISPSGGNQPQHF. The CDR3 DNA sequence: TGTGCCATCAGTCCGTCAGGGGGCAATCAGCCCCAGCATTTT.

This clone was picked up a small number of times. The gene calls are TRBV6-6 and TRBJ2-5, with D maybe TRBD2 (5 bases). Trimming cost V 6 bases and J 5 bases, with 19 bases left between them. This CDR3 region has 15 residues. Looked up from germline, CDR1 is MNHNY and CDR2 is SVGAGI (reference sequence). CDR3 sequence: CASSYPSAETETQYF. DNA of the CDR3: TGTGCCAGCAGCTATCCCTCAGCGGAGACCGAGACCCAGTACTTC.

This clone was counted only a few times. In nucleotides, the CDR3 is TGCGCCAGCACAGTAACAGGGGTGACCGGGGAGCTGTTTTTT. Its translation is CASTVTGVTGELFF. The chain combines TRBV5-1 with TRBJ2-2, with 7 bases aligning to TRBD1. Germline V gene sequence: CDR1 SGHRS, CDR2 YFSETQ. CDR3 length: 14 residues. J was trimmed by 5 bases and V by 6 bases; bases with no gene match: 7.

The chain links TRBV14 to TRBJ1-4; possibly TRBD1 for D (5 bases). Germline V gene sequence: CDR1 SGHDN, CDR2 FVKESK. The CDR3 extends over 15 amino acids. The V and J ends lost 4 bases and 8 bases respectively, with 17 bases between them. The CDR3 region has the DNA TGTGCCAGCAGCCGCCTGGGGGGGTTACGGGAAAAACTGTTTTTT. This codes for CASSRLGGLREKLFF.

CDR3: CASSEALGGSDYEQYF. The CDR3 DNA is TGTGCCAGCAGTGAAGCGCTTGGAGGTTCAGACTACGAGCAGTACTTC. The rearrangement links TRBV2 to TRBJ2-7; tentatively, D is TRBD2 (5 bases). CDR1 and CDR2 (germline): SNHLY, FYNNEI. This CDR3 is 16 amino acids long. The ends were cut back, 0 bases at V and 3 bases at J, with 15 bases in the middle.

In this sample, this clone turned up a few times. CDR3 coding DNA: TGTGCCAGCAGGTTAATATACAATGAGCAGTTCTTC. It codes for CASRLIYNEQFF. The chain couples TRBV7-2 to TRBJ2-1; D unresolved. This CDR3 spans 12 amino acids. The germline V gene encodes CDR1 SGHTA and CDR2 FQGNSA. Between the trimmed V and J ends, which lost 6 bases and 4 bases, there was a span of 7 bases.

This clone was seen only a few times. The chain recombines TRBV5-4 with TRBJ2-2; 9 bases match TRBD1. With 4 bases clipped from V and 7 bases from J, the junction kept 8 bases outside the gene matches. The CDR3 runs 15 residues. The V gene's germline CDR1 is SGHNT and CDR2 YYREEE (reference sequence). The CDR3 here is CASSIGQGSVGELFF. The CDR3 region has the DNA TGTGCCAGCAGCATCGGACAGGGGTCAGTCGGGGAGCTGTTTTTT.

V and J are TRBV7-9 and TRBJ2-7, with TRBD1 as a possible D gene (6 bases). The V gene's germline CDR1 is SEHNR and CDR2 FQNEAQ (reference sequence). Trimming pared 1 base from V and 9 bases from J, leaving 10 bases between. CDR3 length equals 12 residues. In DNA form, the CDR3 reads TGTGCCAGCAGCTTAGTTCAGGGGAGGCAGTACTTC. Its translation: CASSLVQGRQYF.

This clone was observed a handful of times. The J gene is TRBJ2-1, the V gene TRBV5-1; 11 nucleotides line up with TRBD2. This CDR3 spans 14 amino acids. Trimming took 3 bases from V and 8 from J; bases not matched to a gene: 4. CDR1 is SGHRS and CDR2 is YFSETQ in the germline V gene. The CDR3 sequence: CASSSGTSGDEQFF. CDR3 DNA: TGCGCCAGCAGCTCCGGGACTAGCGGCGATGAGCAGTTCTTC.

This chain connects TRBV11-3 to TRBJ2-1, with TRBD1 identical over 7 bases. The CDR3 has 14 amino acids. Trimming cost V 1 base and J 7 bases; bases outside gene matches: 4. Germline V CDR1 and CDR2: SGHNT, YENEEA. The CDR3 loop is CASSLGPGGNEQFF. In nucleotides, the CDR3 is TGTGCCAGCAGCTTAGGGCCAGGGGGTAATGAGCAGTTCTTC. Variable domain in full (rest from reference TRBV11-3 and TRBJ2-1): EAGVVQSPRYKIIEKKQPVAFWCNPISGHNTLYWYLQNLGQGPELLIRYENEEAVDDSQLPKDRFSAERLKGVDSTLKIQPAELGDSAVYLCASSLGPGGNEQFFGPGTRLTVL.

This clone was counted only a few times. The chain employs TRBV6-1 and TRBJ1-2; TRBD1 agrees at 9 bases. J lost 5 bases, V lost 6 bases, and 7 bases had no gene match. CDR1 is MNHNS, CDR2 SASEGT, per germline. The CDR3 contains 14 residues. The CDR3 coding sequence is TGTGCCAGCAGACAAGGACAGGGGAGGTATGGCTACACCTTC. Translated, it gives CASRQGQGRYGYTF.

This chain connects TRBV11-2 to TRBJ2-7; the match to TRBD2 covers 7 bases. Germline CDR1 reads SGHAT; CDR2 reads FQNNGV. V lost 1 base and J lost 2; bases outside the gene matches: 2. The CDR3 spans 14 residues. The CDR3 DNA reads as TGTGCCAGCAGCTTAGGCCGGGGGGCCTACGAGCAGTACTTC. Amino acid sequence: CASSLGRGAYEQYF.

The gene calls are TRBV5-4 and TRBJ1-2; D gene ambiguous. This CDR3 is 12 amino acids long. Germline V CDR1 and CDR2: SGHNT, YYREEE (reference sequence). The V end lost 3 bases, the J end lost 5 bases, and 8 bases lay between the germline ends. CDR3 coding DNA: TGTGCCAGCAGCTCCCCGGGGTATGGCTACACCTTC. Protein sequence: CASSSPGYGYTF.

This clone has a handful of counts. CDR3 sequence (DNA): TGTGCCAGCAGCTTAGATCGGGAGGGCCAGTTCTTC. Protein sequence: CASSLDREGQFF. The rearrangement joins TRBV7-2 to TRBJ2-1; 8 nucleotides line up with TRBD2. There are 12 residues in the CDR3. V shed 1 base and J 13 bases; nucleotides not matched to a gene: 3. Germline assignment: CDR1 SGHTA and CDR2 FQGNSA.

This clone appeared a few times. The same CDR3 is also encoded by other DNA sequences in this sample. The V gene is TRBV4-1, the J gene TRBJ2-7; 7 nucleotides agree with TRBD1. The V gene's germline CDR1 is MGHRA and CDR2 YSYEKL. The V segment lost 3 bases and the J segment 4 bases; nucleotides outside the gene matches: 3. This CDR3 has 13 amino acids. The CDR3 reads CASSQVQGYEQYF. In nucleotides, the CDR3 is TGCGCCAGCAGCCAGGTACAGGGGTACGAGCAGTACTTC.